The clone carrying this T cell receptor (beta chain) was seen a few times. These data come from a study of T-cell memory formation after mild COVID-19. This CDR3 has 16 amino acids. Germline V gene data show CDR1 as MNHEY and CDR2 as SVGEGT. V shed 6 bases and J 1 base; nucleotides not matched to a gene: 8. TCRdb used MiXCR to reprocess the 5' RACE reads, holding one entry per CDR3 protein. Of 80,000 to 130,000 distinct CDR3 sequences in the sample, 11% were seen once. Sequencing was performed on PBMCs or a T cell subset sorted from them (not recorded which). The TCR comes from a young man who had mild COVID-19 (a few samples of this study predate the infection). Cell type and time point are not known. The rearrangement links TRBV6-2 or TRBV6-3 to TRBJ2-3; the match to TRBD1 covers 9 bases. The CDR3 sequence: CASRLQGASGTDTQYF. The DNA of the CDR3 is TGTGCCAGCAGACTACAGGGGGCTTCTGGCACAGATACGCAGTATTTT.